This passage covers 4 T cell receptor beta chains from one sample sequenced in a study of response to subunit inactivated influenza vaccine. TCRdb recomputed calls from the RT-PCR reads with MiXCR, one row per CDR3 protein. The sample yields approximately 500,000 distinct CDR3 sequences, approximately 15% seen once. The specimen comprised PBMCs from blood, sampled roughly 12 days after vaccination. The receptors originated from a man in his forties or fifties who received an inactivated influenza vaccine.

This clonotype was seen many times. The J gene is TRBJ2-2, the V gene TRBV29-1; TRBD1 might be the D (5 bases). The CDR3 has 16 residues. Per germline, CDR1 SQVTM and CDR2 ANQGSEA. V was pared by 0 bases and J by 5 bases, with 16 bases between. The chain's CDR3 is CSVEDRAGLRTGELFF. The CDR3 DNA follows: TGCAGCGTTGAAGATCGTGCAGGGTTGAGGACCGGGGAGCTGTTTTTT.

This chain links TRBV23-1 with TRBJ2-5; no clear D. TRBV23-1 is marked as an open reading frame, function uncertain. The CDR3 length is 16 residues. V was pared by 0 bases and J by 1 base, with 12 bases between. CDR3 nucleotides: TGCGCCAGCAGTCAATCCCCCGTCAGATTCCAAGAGACCCAGTACTTC. It yields the protein CASSQSPVRFQETQYF.

This clonotype was recorded a few times. The J gene is TRBJ2-4, the V gene TRBV6-2 or TRBV6-3; D may be TRBD2 (5 bases). Trimming shortened V by 2 bases and J by 0 bases, and 11 bases separated the two germline ends. The V gene's germline CDR1 is MNHEY and CDR2 SVGEGT. This CDR3 is built from 16 residues. CDR3 DNA: TGTGCCAGCAGTTACGCGGAGGCCCAAGCCAAAAACATTCAGTACTTC. Translation gives CASSYAEAQAKNIQYF.

Only a few counts were recorded for this clonotype. The rearrangement joins TRBV28 to TRBJ1-2; D perhaps matches TRBD1 (5 bases). This CDR3 comprises 16 residues. CDR1 is MDHEN and CDR2 is SYDVKM in the germline V gene. V shed 6 bases and J shed 8 bases, with 25 bases lying between them. The CDR3 DNA is TGTGCCAGCAGCTACCTACTGATGGCAGGGCCGGGGGGCTACACCTTC. This sequence encodes CASSYLLMAGPGGYTF.